One sample yielded the 3 T cell receptor beta chains listed below, sequenced in a study of blood T cells in healthy people across ages (dated by TCRdb to 2013 to 2016). Libraries were built with 5' RACE. The sequencing machine was an Illumina HiSeq 2500. A second PCR of roughly 7 to 11 cycles was performed with a sample-barcoded 5' primer and a J-beta primer mix. TCRdb redid the processing of the public reads, applying fastp at Q25 and MiXCR, and retained in-frame beta chains. Identical CDR3 proteins give one entry, which carries the most common genes and DNA. For this sample there are hundreds of thousands of distinct CDR3 sequences; approximately 50% appear just once. Of the sample, 30% to 40% falls within the top ten clones. Sequencing input: blood. The receptors come from a woman in her sixties or seventies in good health.

The chain couples TRBV18 to TRBJ1-2; D not resolved. V lost 1 base, J lost 4 bases, and 7 bases lay in between. This CDR3 comprises 13 residues. The germline V gene has CDR1 KGHSH and CDR2 LQKENI. CDR3 in amino acids: CASSPQSSYGYTF. The CDR3 DNA follows: TGTGCCAGCTCACCACAGTCCAGCTATGGCTACACCTTC.

This clonotype was seen only a few times. V is TRBV7-2 and J is TRBJ1-2; no definite D call. This CDR3 region has 12 residues. The V gene's germline CDR1 is SGHTA and CDR2 FQGNSA. V lost 5 bases, J lost 8 bases, and 12 bases lay in between. CDR3 region: CASSTPQSGYTF. DNA of the CDR3: TGTGCCAGCAGCACGCCTCAGTCAGGCTACACCTTC.

The chain links TRBV11-3 to TRBJ1-1, with a tentative D call TRBD1 (5 bases). V was pared by 1 base and J by 4 bases, with 13 bases between. Germline loops: CDR1 SGHNT, CDR2 YENEEA. The CDR3 length is 15 residues. Here the CDR3 DNA reads TGTGCCAGCAGCTTAGGTGGCAGGGAGAGCACTGAAGCTTTCTTT. This codes for CASSLGGRESTEAFF.